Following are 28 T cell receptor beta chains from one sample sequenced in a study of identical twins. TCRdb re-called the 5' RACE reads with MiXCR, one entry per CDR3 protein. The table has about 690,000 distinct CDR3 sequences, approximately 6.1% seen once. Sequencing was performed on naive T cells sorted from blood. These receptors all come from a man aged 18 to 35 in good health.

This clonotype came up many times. CDR3 sequence reads: CATSDTPGSLTNYGYTF. DNA for the CDR3: TGTGCCACCAGTGATACCCCGGGAAGCCTCACTAACTATGGCTACACCTTC. The chain has TRBV24-1 and TRBJ1-2, with D hard to call. This CDR3 has 17 amino acids. Germline V gene lookup returns CDR1 KGHDR and CDR2 SFDVKD. V dropped 3 bases and J dropped 0 bases, with 16 bases sitting between them.

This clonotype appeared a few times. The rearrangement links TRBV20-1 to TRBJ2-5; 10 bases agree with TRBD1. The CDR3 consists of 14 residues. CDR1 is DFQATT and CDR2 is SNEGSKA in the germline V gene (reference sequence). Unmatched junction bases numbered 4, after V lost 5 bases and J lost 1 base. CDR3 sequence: CSARQGAFQETQYF. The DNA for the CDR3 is TGCAGTGCTCGACAGGGGGCGTTCCAAGAGACCCAGTACTTC.

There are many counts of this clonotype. The CDR3 DNA follows: TGCAGTGCCTCCGGGACTCTAACCTACGAGCAGTACTTC. It yields the protein CSASGTLTYEQYF. The chain couples TRBV20-1 to TRBJ2-7, with D possibly being TRBD2 (6 bases). CDR1 and CDR2 (germline): DFQATT, SNEGSKA (reference sequence). The V end lost 6 bases, the J end lost 2 bases, and 14 bases lay between the germline ends. This CDR3 is 13 amino acids long.

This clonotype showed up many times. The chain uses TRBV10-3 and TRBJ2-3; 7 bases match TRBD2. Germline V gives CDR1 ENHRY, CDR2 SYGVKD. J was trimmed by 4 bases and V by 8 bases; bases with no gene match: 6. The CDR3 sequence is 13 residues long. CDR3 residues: CAISQRDADTQYF. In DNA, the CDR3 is TGTGCCATCTCCCAGCGGGACGCAGATACGCAGTATTTT.

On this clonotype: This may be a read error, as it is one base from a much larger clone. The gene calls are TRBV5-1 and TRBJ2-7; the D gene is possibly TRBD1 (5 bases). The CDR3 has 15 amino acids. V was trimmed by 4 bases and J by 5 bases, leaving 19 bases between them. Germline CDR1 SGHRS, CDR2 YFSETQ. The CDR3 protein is CASSVGAGLRHEQYF. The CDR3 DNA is TGCGCCAGCAGCGTTGGGGCAGGGCTACGACACGAGCAGTACTTC.

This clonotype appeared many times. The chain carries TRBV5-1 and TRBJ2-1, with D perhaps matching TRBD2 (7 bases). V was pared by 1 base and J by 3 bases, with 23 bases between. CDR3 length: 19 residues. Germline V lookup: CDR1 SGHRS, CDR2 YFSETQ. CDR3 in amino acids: CASSLSPGRLGGGYNEQFF. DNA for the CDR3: TGCGCCAGCAGCTTGTCACCGGGACGGCTGGGAGGGGGCTACAATGAGCAGTTCTTC.

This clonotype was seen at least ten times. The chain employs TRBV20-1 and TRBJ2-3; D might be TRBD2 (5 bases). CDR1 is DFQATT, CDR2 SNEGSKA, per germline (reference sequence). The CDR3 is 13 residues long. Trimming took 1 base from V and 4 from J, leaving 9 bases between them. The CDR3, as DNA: TGCAGTGCTAGAGTGGACGGGGCAGATACGCAGTATTTT. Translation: CSARVDGADTQYF.

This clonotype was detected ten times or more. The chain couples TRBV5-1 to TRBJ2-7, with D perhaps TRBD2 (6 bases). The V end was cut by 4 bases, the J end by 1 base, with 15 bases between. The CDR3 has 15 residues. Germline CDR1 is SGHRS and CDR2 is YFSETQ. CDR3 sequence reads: CASSLPPGDSYEQYF. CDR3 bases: TGCGCCAGCAGCCTGCCGCCGGGAGATTCCTACGAGCAGTACTTC.

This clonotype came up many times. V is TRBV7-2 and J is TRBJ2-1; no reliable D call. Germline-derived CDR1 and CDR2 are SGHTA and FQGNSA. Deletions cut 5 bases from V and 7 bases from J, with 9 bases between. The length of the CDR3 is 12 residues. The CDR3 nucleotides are TGTGCCAGCAGCCCGCAGAAGAATGAGCAGTTCTTC. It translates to CASSPQKNEQFF.

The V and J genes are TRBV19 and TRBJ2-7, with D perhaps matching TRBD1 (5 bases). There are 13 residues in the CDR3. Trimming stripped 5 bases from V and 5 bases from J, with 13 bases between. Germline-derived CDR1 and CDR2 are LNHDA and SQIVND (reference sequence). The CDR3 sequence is CASSPGKTNEQYV. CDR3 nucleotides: TGTGCCAGTAGTCCAGGGAAGACAAACGAGCAGTACGTC.

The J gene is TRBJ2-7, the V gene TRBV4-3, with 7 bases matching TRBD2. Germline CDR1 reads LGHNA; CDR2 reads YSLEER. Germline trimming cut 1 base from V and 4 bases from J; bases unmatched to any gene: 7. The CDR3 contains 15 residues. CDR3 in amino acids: CASSQVTGGFYEQYF. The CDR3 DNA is TGCGCCAGCAGCCAAGTAACGGGAGGATTTTACGAGCAGTACTTC.

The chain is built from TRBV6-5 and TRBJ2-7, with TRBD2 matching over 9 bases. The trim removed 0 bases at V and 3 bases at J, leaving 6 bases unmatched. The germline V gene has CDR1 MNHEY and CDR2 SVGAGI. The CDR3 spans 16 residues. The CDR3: CASSYSPSGRSYEQYF. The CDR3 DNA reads TGTGCCAGCAGTTACTCTCCGAGCGGGAGGAGCTACGAGCAGTACTTC.

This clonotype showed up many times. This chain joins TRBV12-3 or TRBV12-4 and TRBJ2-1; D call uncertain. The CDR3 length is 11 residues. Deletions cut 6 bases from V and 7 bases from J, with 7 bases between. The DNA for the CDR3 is TGTGCCAGCAGCCGTAAGAATGAGCAGTTCTTC. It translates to CASSRKNEQFF.

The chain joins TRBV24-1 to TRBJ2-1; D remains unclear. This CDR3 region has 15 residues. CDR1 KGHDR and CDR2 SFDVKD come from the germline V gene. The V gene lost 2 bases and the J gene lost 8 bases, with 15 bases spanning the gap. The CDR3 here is CATSDSTTYSYEQFF. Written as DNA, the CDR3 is TGTGCCACCAGTGATTCCACCACTTATAGTTATGAGCAGTTCTTC.

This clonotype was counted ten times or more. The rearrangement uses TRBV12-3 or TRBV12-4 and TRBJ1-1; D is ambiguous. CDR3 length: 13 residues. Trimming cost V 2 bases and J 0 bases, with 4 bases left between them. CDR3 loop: CASSLMLNTEAFF. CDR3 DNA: TGTGCCAGCAGTTTAATGTTGAACACTGAAGCTTTCTTT.

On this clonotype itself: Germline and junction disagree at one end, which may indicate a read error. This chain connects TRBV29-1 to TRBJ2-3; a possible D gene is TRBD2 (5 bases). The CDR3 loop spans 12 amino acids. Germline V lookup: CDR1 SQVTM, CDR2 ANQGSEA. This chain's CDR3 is CSGEGSTDAQYF. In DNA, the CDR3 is TGCAGCGGGGAAGGGAGCACAGATGCGCAGTATTTT.

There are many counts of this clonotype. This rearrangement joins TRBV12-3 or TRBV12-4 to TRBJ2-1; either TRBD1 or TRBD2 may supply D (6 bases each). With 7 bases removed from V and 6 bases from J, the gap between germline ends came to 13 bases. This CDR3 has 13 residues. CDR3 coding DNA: TGTGCCAGCAAGAAGGGGGGCACCAATGAGCAGTTCTTC. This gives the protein CASKKGGTNEQFF.

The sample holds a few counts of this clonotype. CDR3 region: CASSQTPTGDEQYF. DNA of the CDR3: TGTGCCAGCAGCCAAACCCCGACAGGGGACGAGCAGTACTTC. V is TRBV3-1 and J is TRBJ2-7, with 8 bases lining up with TRBD1. The J segment lost 5 bases and the V segment lost 2 bases, leaving 5 bases of the junction unmatched. The V gene's germline CDR1 is LGHDT and CDR2 YNNKEL (reference sequence). The CDR3 is made up of 14 amino acids.

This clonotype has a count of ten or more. The CDR3 protein is CASRGSGGTDTQYF. The CDR3 coding sequence is TGTGCCAGCCGGGGTAGCGGGGGCACAGATACGCAGTATTTT. The chain has TRBV24-1 and TRBJ2-3; 8 bases fit TRBD2. Trimming at V came to 11 bases and at J to 1 base, leaving 7 bases not matched to a gene. Germline V gene lookup returns CDR1 KGHDR and CDR2 SFDVKD. This CDR3 region has 14 residues.

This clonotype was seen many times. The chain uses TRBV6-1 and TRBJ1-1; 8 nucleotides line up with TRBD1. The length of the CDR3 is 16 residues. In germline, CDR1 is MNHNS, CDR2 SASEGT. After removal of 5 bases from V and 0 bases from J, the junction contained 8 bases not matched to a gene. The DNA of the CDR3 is TGTGCCAGCAGTCGACAGGGGACGAGAATGAACACTGAAGCTTTCTTT. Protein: CASSRQGTRMNTEAFF.

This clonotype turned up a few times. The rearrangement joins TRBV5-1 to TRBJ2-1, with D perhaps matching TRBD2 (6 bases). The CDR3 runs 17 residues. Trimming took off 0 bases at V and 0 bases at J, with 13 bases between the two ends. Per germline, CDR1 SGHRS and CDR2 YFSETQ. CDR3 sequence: CASSLGAGPLSYNEQFF. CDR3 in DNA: TGCGCCAGCAGCTTGGGGGCGGGGCCCCTCTCCTACAATGAGCAGTTCTTC.

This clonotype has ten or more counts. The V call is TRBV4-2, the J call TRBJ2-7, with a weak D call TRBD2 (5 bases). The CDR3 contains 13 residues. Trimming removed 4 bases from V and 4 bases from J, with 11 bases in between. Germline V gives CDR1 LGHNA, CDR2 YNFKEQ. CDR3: CASSPTVAYEQYF. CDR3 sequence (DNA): TGTGCCAGCAGCCCGACGGTAGCGTACGAGCAGTACTTC.

DNA of the CDR3: TGCAGTGCTAGCGCAGGGGGAGCGGGAGATACGCAGTATTTT. Its protein product is CSASAGGAGDTQYF. V usage is TRBV20-1 and J usage is TRBJ2-3; perhaps TRBD1 as D (7 bases). Germline V lookup: CDR1 DFQATT, CDR2 SNEGSKA (reference sequence). The V and J ends lost 3 bases and 5 bases respectively, with 15 bases between them. This CDR3 is built from 14 residues.

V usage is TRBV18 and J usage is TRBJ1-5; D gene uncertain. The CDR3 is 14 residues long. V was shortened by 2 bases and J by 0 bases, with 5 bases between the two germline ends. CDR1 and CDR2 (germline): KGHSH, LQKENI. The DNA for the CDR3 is TGTGCCAGCTCACCAGAGAATAGCAATCAGCCCCAGCATTTT. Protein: CASSPENSNQPQHF.

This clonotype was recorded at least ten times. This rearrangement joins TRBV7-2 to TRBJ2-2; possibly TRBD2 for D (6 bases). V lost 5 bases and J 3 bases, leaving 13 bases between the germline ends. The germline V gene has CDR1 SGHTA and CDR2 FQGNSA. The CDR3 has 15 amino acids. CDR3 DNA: TGTGCCAGCAGCAAGTCCAGGGAGGACACCGGGGAGCTGTTTTTT. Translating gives CASSKSREDTGELFF.

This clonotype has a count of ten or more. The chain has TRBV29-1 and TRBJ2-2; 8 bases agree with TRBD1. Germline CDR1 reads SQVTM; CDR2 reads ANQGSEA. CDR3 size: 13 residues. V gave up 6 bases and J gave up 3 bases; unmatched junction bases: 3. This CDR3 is CSVEGQDTGELFF. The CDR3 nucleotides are TGCAGCGTGGAGGGACAGGACACCGGGGAGCTGTTTTTT.

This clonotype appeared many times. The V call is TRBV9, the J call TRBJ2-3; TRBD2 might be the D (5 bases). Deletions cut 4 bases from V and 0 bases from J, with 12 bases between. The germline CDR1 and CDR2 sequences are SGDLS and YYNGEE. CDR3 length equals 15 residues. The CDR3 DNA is TGTGCCAGCAGCAAACTACGGACTAGCACAGATACGCAGTATTTT. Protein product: CASSKLRTSTDTQYF.

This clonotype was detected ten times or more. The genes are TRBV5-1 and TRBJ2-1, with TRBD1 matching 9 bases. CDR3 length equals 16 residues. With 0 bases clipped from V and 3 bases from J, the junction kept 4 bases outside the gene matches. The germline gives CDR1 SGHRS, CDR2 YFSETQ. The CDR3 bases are TGCGCCAGCAGCTTGGAAGGGACAGGGTACTACAATGAGCAGTTCTTC. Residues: CASSLEGTGYYNEQFF.